The 15 T cell receptor beta chains below come from one sample, sequenced in a study of shared clonotypes between healthy human individuals (TCRdb year 2020). To prepare the library, the immunoSEQ multiplex PCR assay was applied. Entries here come from immuneACCESS through TCRdb and include only in-frame sequences with V and J called. Some clones fail to appear in such tables; in the studies checked, an unresolved V gene covers under half of the shortfall, and the cause of the remainder is unknown. The sample table lists some 320,000 clones, roughly 84% of them with a count of one. Around 15% of the sample is taken by the ten largest. The sample taken for sequencing was memory CD8+ T cells sorted from blood. What the cell subset or site label conveys for this sample: CD45RO+ cells pooled with CCR7-negative TemRA cells. These receptor sequences come from a man aged 18 to 35 in good health.

DNA for the CDR3: TGTGCCAGCAGCTTGGAAAGGCAGATTGAGACCCAGTACTTC. This translates into CASSLERQIETQYF. The gene calls are TRBV5-6 and TRBJ2-5; D call uncertain. The V gene lost 0 bases and the J gene lost 5 bases, with 11 bases spanning the gap. CDR1 is SGHDT, CDR2 YYEEEE, per germline. This CDR3 contains 14 residues.

The rearrangement joins TRBV5-1 to TRBJ1-1; weak D call: TRBD1 (6 bases). Trimming cost V 4 bases and J 5 bases, with 15 bases left between them. The length of the CDR3 is 14 residues. The germline V gene encodes CDR1 SGHRS and CDR2 YFSETQ. The CDR3 region is CASSLTGSSTEAFF. CDR3 DNA: TGCGCCAGCAGCCTGACAGGATCGAGTACTGAAGCTTTCTTT.

Only a few counts were recorded for this clone. V gene TRBV7-9 combines with J gene TRBJ2-1; perhaps TRBD2 as D (6 bases). V dropped 3 bases and J dropped 7 bases, with 16 bases sitting between them. CDR1 is SEHNR, CDR2 FQNEAQ, per germline (reference sequence). This CDR3 region has 15 residues. CDR3 sequence reads: CASSFSFSSENEQFF. The CDR3 DNA is TGTGCCAGCAGCTTTAGCTTTTCTAGCGAGAATGAGCAGTTCTTC.

This sequence joins TRBV10-3 and TRBJ2-7; unclear D gene. The CDR3 runs to 14 residues. The V end was cut by 10 bases, the J end by 0 bases, with 16 bases between. The germline V gene encodes CDR1 ENHRY and CDR2 SYGVKD. The CDR3 loop reads CASTGIGVSYEQYF. CDR3 bases: TGTGCCAGTACTGGGATTGGAGTCTCCTACGAGCAGTACTTC.

The V call is TRBV5-6, the J call TRBJ2-7, with D possibly being TRBD1 or TRBD2 (5 bases each). V shed 4 bases and J shed 5 bases, with 7 bases lying between them. CDR1 SGHDT and CDR2 YYEEEE come from the germline V gene. The CDR3 is 11 residues long. The CDR3 coding sequence is TGTGCCAGCAGCCAGGGACACGAGCAGTACTTC. Its protein product is CASSQGHEQYF.

The genes are TRBV15 and TRBJ2-3; a weak D match, TRBD2 (6 bases). CDR3 length: 13 residues. Trimming removed 4 bases at V and 6 bases at J, with 11 bases between. Per the germline V gene, CDR1 is LNHNV and CDR2 is YYDKDF (reference sequence). The CDR3 here is CATSTSREDTQYF. The DNA for the CDR3 is TGTGCCACCAGCACAAGCCGGGAGGATACGCAGTATTTT.

The CDR3 protein is CSVDSREEDTEAFF. CDR3 DNA: TGCAGCGTTGACTCTAGGGAGGAGGACACTGAAGCTTTCTTT. The chain is built from TRBV29-1 and TRBJ1-1; no reliable D call. Trimming removed 3 bases from V and 3 bases from J, with 14 bases in between. The germline gives CDR1 SQVTM, CDR2 ANQGSEA. This CDR3 is 14 amino acids long.

The chain couples TRBV30 to TRBJ2-5; D may be TRBD2 (5 bases). Germline CDR1 is GTSNPN and CDR2 is SVGIG (reference sequence). CDR3 length equals 15 residues. The germline V and J ends were trimmed by 0 bases and 5 bases, with 16 bases remaining between them. CDR3 region: CAWSVATSPSETQYF. The DNA of the CDR3 is TGTGCCTGGAGTGTAGCAACTAGTCCCTCGGAGACCCAGTACTTC. The variable domain in full, completed from reference TRBV30 and TRBJ2-5, reads SQTIHQWPATLVQPVGSPLSLECTVEGTSNPNLYWYRQAAGRGLQLLFYSVGIGQISSEVPQNLSASRPQDRQFILSSKKLLLSDSGFYLCAWSVATSPSETQYFGPGTRLLVL.

The rearrangement joins TRBV30 to TRBJ1-1, with D unclear. Germline values: CDR1 GTSNPN, CDR2 SVGIG (reference sequence). The CDR3 sequence is 11 residues long. Trimming pared 4 bases from V and 3 bases from J, leaving 6 bases between. In nucleotides, the CDR3 is TGTGCCTGGACTATAGACACTGAAGCTTTCTTT. It is translated as CAWTIDTEAFF.

This chain links TRBV28 with TRBJ1-4, with a possible D match to TRBD1 (5 bases). V lost 3 bases, J lost 0 bases, and 11 bases lay in between. The CDR3 loop spans 16 amino acids. Germline V gives CDR1 MDHEN, CDR2 SYDVKM. The chain's CDR3 is CASSFVQAATNEKLFF. CDR3 bases: TGTGCCAGCAGTTTCGTACAGGCGGCAACTAATGAAAAACTGTTTTTT. The variable domain in full, completed from reference TRBV28 and TRBJ1-4, reads DVKVTQSSRYLVKRTGEKVFLECVQDMDHENMFWYRQDPGLGLRLIYFSYDVKMKEKGDIPEGYSVSREKKERFSLILESASTNQTSMYLCASSFVQAATNEKLFFGSGTQLSVL.

This chain connects TRBV28 to TRBJ2-7; TRBD1 is a possible D gene (6 bases). The CDR3 contains 19 residues. V was shortened by 4 bases and J by 2 bases, with 27 bases between the two germline ends. The germline gives CDR1 MDHEN, CDR2 SYDVKM. In nucleotides, the CDR3 is TGTGCCAGCAGTTCCATTACCGCGATTTCAGGGGCGATACCCTACGAGCAGTACTTC. It is translated as CASSSITAISGAIPYEQYF.

This chain uses TRBV5-1 with TRBJ2-5, with TRBD1 identical over 7 bases. The CDR3 runs 17 residues. The germline V gene encodes CDR1 SGHRS and CDR2 YFSETQ. V lost 4 bases, J lost 0 bases, and 12 bases stayed unmatched. The CDR3 nucleotides read TGCGCCAGCAGCCTTAGACAGGGAGAGTTACACCAAGAGACCCAGTACTTC. It is translated as CASSLRQGELHQETQYF.

This clone has a handful of counts. This rearrangement joins TRBV9 to TRBJ2-2; D is uncertain. CDR1 and CDR2 (germline): SGDLS, YYNGEE. The CDR3 has 14 residues. Trimming stripped 4 bases from V and 4 bases from J, with 11 bases between. The CDR3 spells CASSLGIITGELFF. CDR3 bases: TGTGCCAGCAGCTTAGGGATAATCACCGGGGAGCTGTTTTTT.

This clone was observed a handful of times. The chain recombines TRBV25-1 with TRBJ1-2, with TRBD1 identical over 7 bases. Per the germline V gene, CDR1 is MGHDK and CDR2 is SYGVNS. With 5 bases clipped from V and 4 bases from J, the junction kept 7 bases outside the gene matches. The CDR3 spans 14 residues. This CDR3 reads CASSPTGDFYGYTF. The CDR3 nucleotides are TGTGCCAGCAGTCCTACAGGGGACTTCTATGGCTACACCTTC.

This chain joins TRBV30 and TRBJ1-1; 7 bases fit TRBD1. This CDR3 has 13 amino acids. Trimming cost V 5 bases and J 0 bases; bases outside gene matches: 3. Germline CDR1 GTSNPN, CDR2 SVGIG (reference sequence). The CDR3 nucleotides are TGTGCCTGGGACAGGGAAATGAACACTGAAGCTTTCTTT. Translated, it gives CAWDREMNTEAFF.